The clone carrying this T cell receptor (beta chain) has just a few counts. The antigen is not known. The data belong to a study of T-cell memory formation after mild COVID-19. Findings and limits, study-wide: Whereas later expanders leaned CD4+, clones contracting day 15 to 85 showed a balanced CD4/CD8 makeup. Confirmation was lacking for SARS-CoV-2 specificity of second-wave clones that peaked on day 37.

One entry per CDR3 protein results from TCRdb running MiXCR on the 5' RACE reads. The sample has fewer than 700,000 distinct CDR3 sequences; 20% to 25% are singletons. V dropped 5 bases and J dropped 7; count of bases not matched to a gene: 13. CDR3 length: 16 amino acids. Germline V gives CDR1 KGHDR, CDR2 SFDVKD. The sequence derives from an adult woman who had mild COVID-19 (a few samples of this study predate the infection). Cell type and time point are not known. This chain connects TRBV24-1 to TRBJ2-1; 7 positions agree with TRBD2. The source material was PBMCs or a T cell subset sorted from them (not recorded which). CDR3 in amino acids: CATSGKAGRPLNEQFF. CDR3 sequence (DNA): TGTGCCACCAGTGGTAAAGCGGGACGGCCTTTGAATGAGCAGTTCTTC.